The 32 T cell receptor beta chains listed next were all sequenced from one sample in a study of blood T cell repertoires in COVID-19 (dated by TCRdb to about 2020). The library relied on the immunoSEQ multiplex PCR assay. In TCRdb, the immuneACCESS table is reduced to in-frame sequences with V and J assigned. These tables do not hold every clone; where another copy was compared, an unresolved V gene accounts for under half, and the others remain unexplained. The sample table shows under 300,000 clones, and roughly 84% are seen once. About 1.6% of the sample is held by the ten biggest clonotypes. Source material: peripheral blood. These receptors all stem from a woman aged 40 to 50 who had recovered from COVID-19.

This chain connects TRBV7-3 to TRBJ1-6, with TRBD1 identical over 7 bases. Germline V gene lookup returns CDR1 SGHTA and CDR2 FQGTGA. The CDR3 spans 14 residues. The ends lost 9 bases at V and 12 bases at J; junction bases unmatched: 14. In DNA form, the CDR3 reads TGTGCCAGGGGGTATGGGACAGAGAGGGAACCCCTCCACTTT. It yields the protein CARGYGTEREPLHF.

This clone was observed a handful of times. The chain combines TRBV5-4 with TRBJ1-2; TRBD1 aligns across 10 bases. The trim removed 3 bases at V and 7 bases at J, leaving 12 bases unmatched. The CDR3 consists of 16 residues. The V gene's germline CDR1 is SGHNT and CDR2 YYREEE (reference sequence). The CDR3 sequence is CASSCLRQGADCGYTF. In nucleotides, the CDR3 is TGTGCCAGCAGCTGCCTCCGACAGGGGGCAGATTGTGGCTACACCTTC.

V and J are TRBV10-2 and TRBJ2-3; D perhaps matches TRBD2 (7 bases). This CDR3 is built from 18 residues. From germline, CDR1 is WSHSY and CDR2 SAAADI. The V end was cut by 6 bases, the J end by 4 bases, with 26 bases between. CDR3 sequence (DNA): TGCGCCAGCAGGGACCGGGAGTTGGGGGGGGCCTACCCAGATACGCAGTATTTT. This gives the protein CASRDRELGGAYPDTQYF.

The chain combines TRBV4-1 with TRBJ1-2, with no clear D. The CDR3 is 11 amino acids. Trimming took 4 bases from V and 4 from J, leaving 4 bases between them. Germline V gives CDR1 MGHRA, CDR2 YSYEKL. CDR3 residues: CASSPGYGYTF. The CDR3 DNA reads TGCGCCAGCAGCCCAGGCTATGGCTACACCTTC.

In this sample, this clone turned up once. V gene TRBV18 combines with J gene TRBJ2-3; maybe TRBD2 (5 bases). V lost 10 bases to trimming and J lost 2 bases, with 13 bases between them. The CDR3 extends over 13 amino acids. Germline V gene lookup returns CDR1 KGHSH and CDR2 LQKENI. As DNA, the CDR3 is TGTGCCACCTCGCCGGGGAACACAGATACGCAGTATTTT. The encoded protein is CATSPGNTDTQYF.

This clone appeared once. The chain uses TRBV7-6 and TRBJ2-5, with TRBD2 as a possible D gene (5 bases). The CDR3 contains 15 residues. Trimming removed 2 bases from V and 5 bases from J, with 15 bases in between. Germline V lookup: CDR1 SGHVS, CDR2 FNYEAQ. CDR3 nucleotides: TGTGCCAGCAGCTTATTCTACGGGTCGGGGGAGACCCAGTACTTC. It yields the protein CASSLFYGSGETQYF.

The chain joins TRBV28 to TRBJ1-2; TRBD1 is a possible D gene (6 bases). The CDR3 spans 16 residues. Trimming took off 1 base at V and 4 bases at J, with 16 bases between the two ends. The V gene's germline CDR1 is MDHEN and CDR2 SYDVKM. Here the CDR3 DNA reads TGTGCCAGCAGTTTATCCTCGGAAACAGGGTCCTATGGCTACACCTTC. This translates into CASSLSSETGSYGYTF.

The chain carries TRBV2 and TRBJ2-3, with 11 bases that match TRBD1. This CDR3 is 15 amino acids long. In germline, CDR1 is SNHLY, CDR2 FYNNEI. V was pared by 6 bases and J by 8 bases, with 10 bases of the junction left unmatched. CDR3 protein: CASRSPGQGVVTQYF. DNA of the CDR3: TGTGCCAGCAGATCACCGGGACAGGGGGTGGTTACGCAGTATTTT.

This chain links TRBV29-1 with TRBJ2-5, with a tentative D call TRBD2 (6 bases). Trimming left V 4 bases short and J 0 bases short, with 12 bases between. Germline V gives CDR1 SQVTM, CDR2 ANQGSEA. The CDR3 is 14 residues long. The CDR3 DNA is TGCAGCGTTGTAGGGACTCTGTACCAAGAGACCCAGTACTTC. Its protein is CSVVGTLYQETQYF.

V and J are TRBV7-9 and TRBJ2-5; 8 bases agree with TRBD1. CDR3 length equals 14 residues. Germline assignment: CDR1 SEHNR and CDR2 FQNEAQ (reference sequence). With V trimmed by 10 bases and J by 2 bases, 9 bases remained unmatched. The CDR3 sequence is CATHWDRIQETQYF. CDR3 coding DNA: TGTGCCACCCATTGGGACAGGATACAAGAGACCCAGTACTTC.

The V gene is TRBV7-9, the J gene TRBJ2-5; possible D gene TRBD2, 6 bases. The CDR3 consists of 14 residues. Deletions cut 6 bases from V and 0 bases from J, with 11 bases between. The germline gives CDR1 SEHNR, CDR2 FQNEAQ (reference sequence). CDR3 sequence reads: CASRPGTHQETQYF. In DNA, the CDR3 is TGTGCCAGCAGACCCGGGACTCACCAAGAGACCCAGTACTTC.

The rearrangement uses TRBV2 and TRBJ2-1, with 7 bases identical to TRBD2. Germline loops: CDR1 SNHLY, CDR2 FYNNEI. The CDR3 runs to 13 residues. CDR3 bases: TGTGCGGGGCGGGGGTCGGGCTACAATGAGCAGTTCTTC. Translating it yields CAGRGSGYNEQFF.

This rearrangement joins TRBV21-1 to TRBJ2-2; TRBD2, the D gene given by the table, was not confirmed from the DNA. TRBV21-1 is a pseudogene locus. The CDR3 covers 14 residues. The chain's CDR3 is CASSKVEPIGELFF. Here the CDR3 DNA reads TGTGCCAGCAGCAAAGTGGAGCCGATCGGGGAGCTGTTTTTT.

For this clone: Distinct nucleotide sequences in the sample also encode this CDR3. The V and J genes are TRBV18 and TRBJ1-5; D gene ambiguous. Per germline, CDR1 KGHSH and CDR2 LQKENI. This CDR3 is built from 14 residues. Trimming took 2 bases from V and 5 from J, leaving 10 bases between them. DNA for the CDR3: TGTGCCAGCTCACCAATCGGAGGCGATCAGCCCCAGCATTTT. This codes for CASSPIGGDQPQHF.

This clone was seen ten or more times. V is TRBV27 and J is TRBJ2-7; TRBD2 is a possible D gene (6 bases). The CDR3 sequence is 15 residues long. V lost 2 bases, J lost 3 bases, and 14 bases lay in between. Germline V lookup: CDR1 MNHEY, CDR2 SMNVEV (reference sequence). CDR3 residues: CASSLDNSAGYEQYF. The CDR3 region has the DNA TGTGCCAGCAGTTTAGACAACTCAGCGGGCTACGAGCAGTACTTC.

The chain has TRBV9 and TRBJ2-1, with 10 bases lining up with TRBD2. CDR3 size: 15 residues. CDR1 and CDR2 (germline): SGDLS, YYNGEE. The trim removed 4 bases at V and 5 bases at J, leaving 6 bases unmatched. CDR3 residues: CASSPRLAGDNEQFF. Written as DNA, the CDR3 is TGTGCCAGCAGCCCTCGACTAGCGGGCGACAATGAGCAGTTCTTC.

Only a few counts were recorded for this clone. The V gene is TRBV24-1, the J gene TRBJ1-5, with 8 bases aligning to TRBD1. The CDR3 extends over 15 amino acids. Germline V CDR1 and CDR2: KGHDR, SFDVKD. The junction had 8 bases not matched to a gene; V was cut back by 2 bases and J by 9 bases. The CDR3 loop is CATSDSDQGARPQHF. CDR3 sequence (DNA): TGTGCCACCAGTGATTCTGACCAGGGGGCGAGGCCCCAGCATTTT.

CDR3 protein: CASSPQLGTGDLNTEAFF. CDR3 in DNA: TGTGCCAGCAGCCCTCAGCTCGGGACAGGGGATTTGAACACTGAAGCTTTCTTT. This chain joins TRBV3-1 (or the pseudogene TRBV3-2) and TRBJ1-1; 10 nucleotides line up with TRBD1. CDR1 LGHDT and CDR2 YNNKEL come from the germline V gene (reference sequence). The CDR3 extends over 18 amino acids. V lost 4 bases to trimming and J lost 0 bases; unmatched junction nucleotides: 11.

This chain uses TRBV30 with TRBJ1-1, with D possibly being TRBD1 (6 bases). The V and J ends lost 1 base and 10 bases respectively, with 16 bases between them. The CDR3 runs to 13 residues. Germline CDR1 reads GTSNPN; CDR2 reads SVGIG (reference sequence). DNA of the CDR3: TGTGCCTGGAGTGCCGGACAGTTCTCAGCAGCTTTCTTT. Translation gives CAWSAGQFSAAFF. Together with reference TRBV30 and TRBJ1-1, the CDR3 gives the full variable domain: SQTIHQWPATLVQPVGSPLSLECTVEGTSNPNLYWYRQAAGRGLQLLFYSVGIGQISSEVPQNLSASRPQDRQFILSSKKLLLSDSGFYLCAWSAGQFSAAFFGQGTRLTVV.

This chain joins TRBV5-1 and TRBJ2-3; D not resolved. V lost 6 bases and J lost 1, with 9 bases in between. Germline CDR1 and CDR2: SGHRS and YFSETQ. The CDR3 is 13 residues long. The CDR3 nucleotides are TGCGCCAGCATCCCCGCGGGCACAGATACGCAGTATTTT. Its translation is CASIPAGTDTQYF.

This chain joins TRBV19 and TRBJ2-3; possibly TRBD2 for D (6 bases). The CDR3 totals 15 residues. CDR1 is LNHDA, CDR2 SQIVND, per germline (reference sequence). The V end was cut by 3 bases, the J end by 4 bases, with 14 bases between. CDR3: CASSMGTSGADTQYF. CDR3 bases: TGTGCCAGTAGTATGGGAACATCGGGGGCAGATACGCAGTATTTT. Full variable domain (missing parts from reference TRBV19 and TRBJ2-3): DGGITQSPKYLFRKEGQNVTLSCEQNLNHDAMYWYRQDPGQGLRLIYYSQIVNDFQKGDIAEGYSVSREKKESFPLTVTSAQKNPTAFYLCASSMGTSGADTQYFGPGTRLTVL.

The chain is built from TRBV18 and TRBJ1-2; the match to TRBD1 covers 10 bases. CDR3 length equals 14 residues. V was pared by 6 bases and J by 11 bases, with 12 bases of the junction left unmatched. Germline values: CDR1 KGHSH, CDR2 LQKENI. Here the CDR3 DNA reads TGTGCCAGCTCCCCCGAACACGGACAGGGGGGGTACACCTTC. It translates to CASSPEHGQGGYTF.

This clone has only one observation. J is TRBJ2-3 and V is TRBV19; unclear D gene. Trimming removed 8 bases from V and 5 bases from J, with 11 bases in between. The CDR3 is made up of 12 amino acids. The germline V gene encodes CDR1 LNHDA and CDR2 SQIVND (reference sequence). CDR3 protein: CASSARGDTQYF. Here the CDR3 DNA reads TGTGCCAGTTCGGCCCGAGGAGATACGCAGTATTTT.

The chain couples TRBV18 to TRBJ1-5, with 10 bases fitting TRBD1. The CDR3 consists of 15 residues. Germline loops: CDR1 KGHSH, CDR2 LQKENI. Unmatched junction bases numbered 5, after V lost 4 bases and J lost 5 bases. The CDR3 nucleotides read TGTGCCAGCTCACGAAAGACAGGGGGCGATCAGCCCCAGCATTTT. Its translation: CASSRKTGGDQPQHF.

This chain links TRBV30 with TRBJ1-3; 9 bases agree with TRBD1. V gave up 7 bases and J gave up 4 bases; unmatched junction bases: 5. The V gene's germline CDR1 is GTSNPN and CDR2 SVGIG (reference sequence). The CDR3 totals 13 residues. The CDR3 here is CAYRDRAGNTIYF. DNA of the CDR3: TGTGCCTACCGGGACAGGGCCGGAAACACCATATATTTT. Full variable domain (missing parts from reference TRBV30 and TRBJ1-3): SQTIHQWPATLVQPVGSPLSLECTVEGTSNPNLYWYRQAAGRGLQLLFYSVGIGQISSEVPQNLSASRPQDRQFILSSKKLLLSDSGFYLCAYRDRAGNTIYFGEGSWLTVV.

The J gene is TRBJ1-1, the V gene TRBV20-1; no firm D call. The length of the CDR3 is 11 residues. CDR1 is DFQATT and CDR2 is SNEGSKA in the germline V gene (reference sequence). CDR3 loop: CTLLPNTEAFF. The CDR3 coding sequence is TGCACCCTTCTCCCGAACACTGAAGCTTTCTTT.

The CDR3 loop is CAWSVQRSGQGYAEAFF. CDR3 bases: TGTGCCTGGAGTGTACAGAGGTCGGGACAGGGATACGCTGAAGCTTTCTTT. This sequence joins TRBV30 and TRBJ1-1, with 9 bases that match TRBD1. The CDR3 is 17 amino acids. With V trimmed by 0 bases and J by 6 bases, 14 bases remained unmatched. CDR1 GTSNPN and CDR2 SVGIG come from the germline V gene (reference sequence).

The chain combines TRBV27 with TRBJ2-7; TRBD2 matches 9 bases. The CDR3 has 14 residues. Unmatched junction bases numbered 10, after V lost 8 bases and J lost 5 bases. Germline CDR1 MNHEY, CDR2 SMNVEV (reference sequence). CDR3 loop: CASSNPGGRDEQYF. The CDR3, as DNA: TGTGCCAGCTCAAACCCGGGCGGGAGGGACGAGCAGTACTTC.

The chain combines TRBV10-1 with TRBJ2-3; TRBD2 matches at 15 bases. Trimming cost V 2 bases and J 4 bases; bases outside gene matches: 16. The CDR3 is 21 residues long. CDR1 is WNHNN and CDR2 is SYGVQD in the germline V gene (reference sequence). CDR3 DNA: TGCGCCAGCAGTGAGACAATCGGGACTAGCGGGGGGTTGTTGGGGGCAGATACGCAGTATTTT. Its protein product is CASSETIGTSGGLLGADTQYF.

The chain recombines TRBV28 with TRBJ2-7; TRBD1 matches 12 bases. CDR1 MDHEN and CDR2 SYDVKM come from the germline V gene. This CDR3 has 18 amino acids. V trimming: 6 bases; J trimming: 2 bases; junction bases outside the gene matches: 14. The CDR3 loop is CASREAGTGGDRAYEQYF. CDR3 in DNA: TGTGCCAGCAGGGAAGCAGGGACAGGGGGCGATAGGGCCTACGAGCAGTACTTC.

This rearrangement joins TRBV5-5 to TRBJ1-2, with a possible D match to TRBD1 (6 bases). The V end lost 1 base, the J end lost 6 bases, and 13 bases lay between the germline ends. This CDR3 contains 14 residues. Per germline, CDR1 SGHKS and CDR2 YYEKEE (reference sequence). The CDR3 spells CASSLNNRVDGYTF. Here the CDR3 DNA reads TGTGCCAGCAGCTTGAATAACAGGGTTGATGGCTACACCTTC.

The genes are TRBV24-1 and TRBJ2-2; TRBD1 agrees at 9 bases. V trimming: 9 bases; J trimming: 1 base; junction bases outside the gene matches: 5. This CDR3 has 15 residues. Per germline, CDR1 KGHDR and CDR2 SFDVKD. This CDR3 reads CATEEGQGNTGELFF. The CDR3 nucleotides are TGTGCCACCGAAGAGGGACAGGGGAACACCGGGGAGCTGTTTTTT.